The clone carrying this TCR beta chain was recorded many times. Its target is unknown. Each CDR3 protein gets one entry after TCRdb re-called the 5' RACE reads with MiXCR. The data hold over 550,000 distinct CDR3 sequences, with under 8.5% observed a single time. Trimming took 6 bases from V and 4 from J, leaving 12 bases between them. Per germline, CDR1 DFQATT and CDR2 SNEGSKA (reference sequence). This CDR3 is built from 12 residues. These data belong to a study of identical twins. General observations from the study: Clonotypes of the beta chain that were abundant in cord blood carried fewer insertions (memory repertoires showed none).

The same specimen was also included in a second study, on yellow fever vaccine responses in identical twins.

The clonotype was recovered from a woman aged 18 to 35 in good health. Source material: PBMCs. V gene TRBV20-1 combines with J gene TRBJ1-1; D is undetermined. The CDR3 sequence is CSAPVWGTEAFF. Written as DNA, the CDR3 is TGCAGTGCGCCAGTCTGGGGCACTGAAGCTTTCTTT.